This T cell receptor beta chain was retrieved from a study of blood T cell repertoires in COVID-19. CDR3 length: 14 residues. Trimming took 5 bases from V and 8 from J, leaving 16 bases between them. CDR1 and CDR2 from the germline V gene are SGHNT and YYREEE (reference sequence). The protocol was immunoSEQ multiplex PCR, while the TCRdb copy is restricted to in-frame clones and leaves out a portion. Of about 280,000 clones detected, roughly 85% appear once; the ten largest clones hold approximately 5%. Sample: peripheral blood. The V call is TRBV5-4, the J call TRBJ2-2; D possibly corresponds to TRBD2 (6 bases). The source of this sequence is a man aged 45 to 65 with active or convalescent COVID-19. The CDR3 region is CASRRAGMAGELFF. CDR3 nucleotides: TGTGCCAGCAGACGGGCGGGGATGGCAGGGGAGCTGTTTTTT.